A selection of T cell receptor beta chains follows, all from one sample in a study of persistence of HIV-infected CD4 T cells. No antigen has been assigned to these receptors. Data came from immunoSEQ multiplex PCR; TCRdb stores just in-frame clones and leaves some out. The table has 45,000 or so clones, about 90% seen once; the top ten hold about 3%. The specimen was CD4+ T cells sorted from PBMCs after roughly 18-hour stimulation, collected from a patient who received antiretroviral therapy. The source is an adult woman with HIV who was CMV-seropositive. Each CDR3 is given without its conserved first and last residue.

TRBV15	TRBJ1-4	ATSRDLKSNEKLF
TRBV7-8	TRBJ1-1	ASRLTGPQSRAF
TRBV28	TRBJ2-7	ASNGAGLSYEQY
TRBV3-1/TRBV3-2	TRBJ2-5	ASSQGARETQY
TRBV7-2	TRBJ2-7	ASSLAPDRGYEQY
TRBV2	TRBJ1-6	ASRPEPGHRNSPLH
TRBV2	TRBJ1-2	ATTTSRAYGYT
TRBV10-3	TRBJ2-1	AISDSPGGRDEQF
TRBV11-2	TRBJ2-3	ASSPRGLAGGPVDTQY
TRBV5-6	TRBJ1-1	ASSLGSMTEAF
TRBV12-3/TRBV12-4	TRBJ2-4	ASSFLAKNIQY
TRBV28	TRBJ1-1	ASSMTGSSLFTEAF
TRBV29-1	TRBJ1-2	SVLGGDRSSNYGYT
TRBV9	TRBJ2-1	ASSPQVLAMVQF
TRBV3-1/TRBV3-2	TRBJ1-1	ASSQRGQGHTEAF
TRBV4-1	TRBJ1-3	ASSQVVGISGNTIY
TRBV28	TRBJ2-2	ASSLGHGFGELF
TRBV12-3/TRBV12-4	TRBJ1-6	ASSYADGPLH
TRBV7-6	TRBJ2-7	ASSSPGEGTSYEQY
TRBV7-8	TRBJ1-6	ASSLRQLEDSPLH
TRBV7-6	TRBJ1-5	ASSGYSNQPQH
TRBV3-1/TRBV3-2	TRBJ2-3	ASNSGGGKPTQY
TRBV5-4	TRBJ1-2	ASSPRDRDYGYT
TRBV7-2	TRBJ1-1	ASNHPDRLNTEAF
TRBV12-3/TRBV12-4	TRBJ1-5	ASSPGHPGPQH